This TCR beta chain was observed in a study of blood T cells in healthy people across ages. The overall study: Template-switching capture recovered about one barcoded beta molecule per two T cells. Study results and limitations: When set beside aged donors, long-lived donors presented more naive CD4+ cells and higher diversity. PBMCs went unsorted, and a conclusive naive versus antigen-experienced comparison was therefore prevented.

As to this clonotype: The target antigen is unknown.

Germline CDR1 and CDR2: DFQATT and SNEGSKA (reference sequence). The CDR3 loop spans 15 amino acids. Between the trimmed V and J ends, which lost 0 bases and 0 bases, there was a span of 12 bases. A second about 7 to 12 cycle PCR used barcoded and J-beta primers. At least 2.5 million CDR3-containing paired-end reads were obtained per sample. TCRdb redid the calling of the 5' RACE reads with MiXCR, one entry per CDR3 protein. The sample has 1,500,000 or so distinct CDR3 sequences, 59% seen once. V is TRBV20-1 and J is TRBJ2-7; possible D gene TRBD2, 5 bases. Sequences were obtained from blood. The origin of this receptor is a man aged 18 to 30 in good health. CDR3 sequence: CSARDGLASSYEQYF. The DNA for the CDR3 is TGCAGTGCTAGAGATGGGTTAGCGAGCTCCTACGAGCAGTACTTC.